This record covers a single T cell receptor (beta chain). V shed 5 bases and J shed 5 bases, with 16 bases lying between them. Germline CDR1 SGHAT, CDR2 FQNNGV. This CDR3 is 14 amino acids long. The sample belongs to a study of Graves' ophthalmopathy and Graves' hyperthyroidism. The study amplified TCR beta CDR3 regions using RNA transcripts. First-round RT-PCR employed HTBI primers, with a second-round multiplex PCR after it. Each CDR3 protein gets one entry after TCRdb re-called the multiplex PCR reads with MiXCR. The table has about 620,000 distinct CDR3 sequences, 22% seen once. Stable hyperthyroidism referred to disease that showed no ophthalmopathy within 18 months of follow-up.

The V call is TRBV11-2, the J call TRBJ2-7; tentatively, D is TRBD2 (5 bases). Sequenced material: peripheral blood. This TCR was sampled from a woman aged 18-30 years with stable Graves' hyperthyroidism. Some clones in this sample may be carry-over from other donors' samples. CDR3 protein: CASSPQLRAHEQYF. The DNA for the CDR3 is TGTGCCAGCAGCCCACAGTTGAGGGCCCACGAGCAGTACTTC.